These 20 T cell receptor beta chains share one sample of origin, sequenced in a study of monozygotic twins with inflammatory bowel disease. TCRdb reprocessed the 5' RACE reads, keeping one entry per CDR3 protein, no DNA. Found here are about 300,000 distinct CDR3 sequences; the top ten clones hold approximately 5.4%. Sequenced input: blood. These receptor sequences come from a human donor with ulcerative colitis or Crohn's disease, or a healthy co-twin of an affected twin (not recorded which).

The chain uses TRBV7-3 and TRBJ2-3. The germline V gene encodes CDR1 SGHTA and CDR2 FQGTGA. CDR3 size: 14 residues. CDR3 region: CASSLAVPTDTQYF.

The CDR3 region is CASSYSLQHRGEKLFF. The V call is TRBV6-5, the J call TRBJ1-4; the TCRdb D gene call, TRBD1, has no DNA to confirm it. The CDR3 is 16 residues long. The germline gives CDR1 MNHEY, CDR2 SVGAGI.

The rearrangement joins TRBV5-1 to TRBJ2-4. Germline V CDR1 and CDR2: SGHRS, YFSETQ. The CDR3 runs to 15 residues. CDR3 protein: CASSAQPKAKNIQYF.

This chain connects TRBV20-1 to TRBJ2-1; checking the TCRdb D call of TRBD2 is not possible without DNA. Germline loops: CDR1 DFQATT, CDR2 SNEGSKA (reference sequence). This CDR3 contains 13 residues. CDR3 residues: CSAGLAGANEQFF.

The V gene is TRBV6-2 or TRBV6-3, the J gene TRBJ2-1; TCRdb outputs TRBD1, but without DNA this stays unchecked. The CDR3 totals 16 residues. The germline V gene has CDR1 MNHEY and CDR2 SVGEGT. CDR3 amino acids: CASSARDRGSGNEQFF.

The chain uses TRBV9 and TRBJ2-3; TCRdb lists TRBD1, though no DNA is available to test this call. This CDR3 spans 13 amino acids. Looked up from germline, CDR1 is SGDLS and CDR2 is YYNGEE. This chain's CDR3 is CASSPPRADTQYF. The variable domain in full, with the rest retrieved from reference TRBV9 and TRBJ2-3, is DSGVTQTPKHLITATGQRVTLRCSPRSGDLSVYWYQQSLDQGLQFLIQYYNGEERAKGNILERFSAQQFPDLHSELNLSSLELGDSALYFCASSPPRADTQYFGPGTRLTVL.

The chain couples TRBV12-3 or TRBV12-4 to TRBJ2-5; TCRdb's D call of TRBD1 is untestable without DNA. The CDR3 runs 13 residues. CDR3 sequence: CASLRGAGETQYF.

The CDR3 spells CASSQGGRLGYTF. The chain joins TRBV3-1 to TRBJ1-2; TCRdb's D call of TRBD1 is untestable without DNA. Germline loops: CDR1 LGHDT, CDR2 YNNKEL (reference sequence). This CDR3 spans 13 amino acids.

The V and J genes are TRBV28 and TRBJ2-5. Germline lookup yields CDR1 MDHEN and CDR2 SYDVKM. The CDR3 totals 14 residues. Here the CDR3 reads CASSTGIYQETQYF.

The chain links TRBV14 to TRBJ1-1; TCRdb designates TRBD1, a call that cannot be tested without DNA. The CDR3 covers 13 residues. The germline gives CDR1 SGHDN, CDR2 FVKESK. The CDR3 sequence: CASSIQENTEAFF.

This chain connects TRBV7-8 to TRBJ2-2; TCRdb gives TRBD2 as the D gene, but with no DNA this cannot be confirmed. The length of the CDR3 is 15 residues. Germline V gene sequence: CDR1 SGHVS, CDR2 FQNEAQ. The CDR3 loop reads CASGGLAGGIGELFF.

CDR3 sequence: CASSFYGRAETQYF. The chain couples TRBV27 to TRBJ2-5; the TRBD2 assignment by TCRdb is unverifiable without DNA. The CDR3 totals 14 residues. Per germline, CDR1 MNHEY and CDR2 SMNVEV (reference sequence).

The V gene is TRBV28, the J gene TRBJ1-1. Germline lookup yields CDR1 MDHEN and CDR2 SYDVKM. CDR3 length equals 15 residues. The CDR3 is CASSYHPRVNTEAFF.

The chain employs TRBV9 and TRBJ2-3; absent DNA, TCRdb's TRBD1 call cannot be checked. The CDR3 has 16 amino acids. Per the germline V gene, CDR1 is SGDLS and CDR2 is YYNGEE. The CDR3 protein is CASSPKDRGRTDTQYF.

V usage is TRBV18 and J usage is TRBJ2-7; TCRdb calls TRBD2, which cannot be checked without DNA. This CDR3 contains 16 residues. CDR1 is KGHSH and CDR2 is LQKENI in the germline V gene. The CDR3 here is CASSLLLAGEAYEQYF.

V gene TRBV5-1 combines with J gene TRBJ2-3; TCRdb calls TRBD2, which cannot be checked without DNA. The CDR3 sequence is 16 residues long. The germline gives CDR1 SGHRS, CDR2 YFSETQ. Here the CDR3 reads CASSLDGTSGSGTQYF.

Here the CDR3 reads CASSQEFWGQETQYF. The J gene is TRBJ2-5, the V gene TRBV4-3. Germline CDR1 is LGHNA and CDR2 is YSLEER. The CDR3 totals 15 residues.

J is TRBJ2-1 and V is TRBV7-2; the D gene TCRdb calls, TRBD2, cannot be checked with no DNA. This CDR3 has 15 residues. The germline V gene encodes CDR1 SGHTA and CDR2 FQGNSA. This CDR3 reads CASRSGINSYNEQFF.

The CDR3 here is CASSTGQKGTEAFF. The rearrangement links TRBV19 to TRBJ1-1; TCRdb names TRBD1, which stays unverified in the absence of DNA. Germline V lookup: CDR1 LNHDA, CDR2 SQIVND (reference sequence). CDR3 length: 14 residues. The full variable domain, with the rest looked up from reference TRBV19 and TRBJ1-1, is DGGITQSPKYLFRKEGQNVTLSCEQNLNHDAMYWYRQDPGQGLRLIYYSQIVNDFQKGDIAEGYSVSREKKESFPLTVTSAQKNPTAFYLCASSTGQKGTEAFFGQGTRLTVV.

CDR3 region: CSVMGQGGSGANVLTF. The V call is TRBV29-1, the J call TRBJ2-6; the TCRdb call, TRBD1, lacks DNA for checking. Germline V CDR1 and CDR2: SQVTM, ANQGSEA. The CDR3 covers 16 residues.